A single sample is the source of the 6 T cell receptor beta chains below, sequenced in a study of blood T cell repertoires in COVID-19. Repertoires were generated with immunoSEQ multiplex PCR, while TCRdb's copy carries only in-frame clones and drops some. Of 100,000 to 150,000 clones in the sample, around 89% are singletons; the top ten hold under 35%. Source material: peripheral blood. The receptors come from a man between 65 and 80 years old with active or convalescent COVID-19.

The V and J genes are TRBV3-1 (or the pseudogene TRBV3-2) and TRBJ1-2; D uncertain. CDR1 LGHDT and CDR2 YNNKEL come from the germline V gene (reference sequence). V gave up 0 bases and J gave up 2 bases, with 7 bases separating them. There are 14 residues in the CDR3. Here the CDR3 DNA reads TGTGCCAGCAGCCAAGAGGGCAGGAACTATGGCTACACCTTC. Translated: CASSQEGRNYGYTF.

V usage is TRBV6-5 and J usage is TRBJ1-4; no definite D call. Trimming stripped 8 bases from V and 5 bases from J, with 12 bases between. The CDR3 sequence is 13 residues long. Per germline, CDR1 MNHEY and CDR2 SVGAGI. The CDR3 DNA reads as TGTGCCAGCCGGCGCGGGATCAATGAAAAACTGTTTTTT. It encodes CASRRGINEKLFF.

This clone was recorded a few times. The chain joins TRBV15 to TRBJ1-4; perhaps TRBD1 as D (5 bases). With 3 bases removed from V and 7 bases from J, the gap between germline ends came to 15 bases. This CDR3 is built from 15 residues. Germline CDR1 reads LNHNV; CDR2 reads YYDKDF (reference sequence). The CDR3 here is CATSRGEGGGEKLFF. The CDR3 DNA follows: TGTGCCACCAGCAGGGGGGAGGGAGGAGGTGAAAAACTGTTTTTT.

The CDR3 DNA sequence: TGTGCCAGCAGTCCTCCGGGACAGGGGAATGAAAAACTGTTTTTT. This gives the protein CASSPPGQGNEKLFF. The rearrangement joins TRBV2 to TRBJ1-4; 10 bases are shared with TRBD1. Losses at the gene ends were 5 bases for V and 5 bases for J; bases not matched to a gene: 5. The CDR3 has 15 amino acids. The germline gives CDR1 SNHLY, CDR2 FYNNEI.

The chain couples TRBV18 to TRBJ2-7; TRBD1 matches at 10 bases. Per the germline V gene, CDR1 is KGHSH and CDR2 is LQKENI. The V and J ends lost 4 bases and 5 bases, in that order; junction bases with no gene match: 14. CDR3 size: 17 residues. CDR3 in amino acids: CASSLLGQGLTVDEQYF. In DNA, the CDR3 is TGTGCCAGCTCACTGCTGGGACAGGGGTTAACCGTGGACGAGCAGTACTTC.

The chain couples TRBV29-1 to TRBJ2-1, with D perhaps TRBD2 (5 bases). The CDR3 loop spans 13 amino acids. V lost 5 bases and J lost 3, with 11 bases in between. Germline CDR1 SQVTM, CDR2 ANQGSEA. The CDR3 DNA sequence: TGCAGCGTTCGCGAGGGCCTCTACAATGAGCAGTTCTTC. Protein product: CSVREGLYNEQFF.